This TCR beta chain originates from a study of STAT3 mutations in large granular lymphocyte leukemia. The overall study: Among longitudinally sequenced T-LGLL patients, roughly half had canonical activating STAT3 mutations detected.

Using immunoSEQ multiplex PCR, the repertoire was profiled, and TCRdb retains in-frame clones only, with some absent. Of around 8,600 clones in the sample, around nine tenths were seen once. Findings and limits, study-wide: At least one immunodominant TCR beta clonotype appeared in every T-cell large granular lymphocyte leukemia patient. Sampling intervals varied between patients and samples. Some patients had persisting codominant clonotypes that could mask small clones. After therapy, 6 of 18 patients switched clonotypes, all new clones STAT3 wild type.

A word on this clone: Its cognate antigen is unknown.

V dropped 6 bases and J dropped 2; count of bases not matched to a gene: 10. Per germline, CDR1 SGHTA and CDR2 FQGNSA. The CDR3 is 16 amino acids. The sequencing input was peripheral blood mononuclear cells. This chain joins TRBV7-2 and TRBJ1-3; 7 bases line up with TRBD1. The TCR comes from a man at least 80 years old with T-cell large granular lymphocyte leukemia. Some clones in this sample may be carry-over from other donors' samples. The CDR3 loop is CASSPGGGIAGNTIYF. The CDR3 DNA is TGTGCCAGCAGTCCAGGGGGGGGCATCGCTGGAAACACCATATATTTT.